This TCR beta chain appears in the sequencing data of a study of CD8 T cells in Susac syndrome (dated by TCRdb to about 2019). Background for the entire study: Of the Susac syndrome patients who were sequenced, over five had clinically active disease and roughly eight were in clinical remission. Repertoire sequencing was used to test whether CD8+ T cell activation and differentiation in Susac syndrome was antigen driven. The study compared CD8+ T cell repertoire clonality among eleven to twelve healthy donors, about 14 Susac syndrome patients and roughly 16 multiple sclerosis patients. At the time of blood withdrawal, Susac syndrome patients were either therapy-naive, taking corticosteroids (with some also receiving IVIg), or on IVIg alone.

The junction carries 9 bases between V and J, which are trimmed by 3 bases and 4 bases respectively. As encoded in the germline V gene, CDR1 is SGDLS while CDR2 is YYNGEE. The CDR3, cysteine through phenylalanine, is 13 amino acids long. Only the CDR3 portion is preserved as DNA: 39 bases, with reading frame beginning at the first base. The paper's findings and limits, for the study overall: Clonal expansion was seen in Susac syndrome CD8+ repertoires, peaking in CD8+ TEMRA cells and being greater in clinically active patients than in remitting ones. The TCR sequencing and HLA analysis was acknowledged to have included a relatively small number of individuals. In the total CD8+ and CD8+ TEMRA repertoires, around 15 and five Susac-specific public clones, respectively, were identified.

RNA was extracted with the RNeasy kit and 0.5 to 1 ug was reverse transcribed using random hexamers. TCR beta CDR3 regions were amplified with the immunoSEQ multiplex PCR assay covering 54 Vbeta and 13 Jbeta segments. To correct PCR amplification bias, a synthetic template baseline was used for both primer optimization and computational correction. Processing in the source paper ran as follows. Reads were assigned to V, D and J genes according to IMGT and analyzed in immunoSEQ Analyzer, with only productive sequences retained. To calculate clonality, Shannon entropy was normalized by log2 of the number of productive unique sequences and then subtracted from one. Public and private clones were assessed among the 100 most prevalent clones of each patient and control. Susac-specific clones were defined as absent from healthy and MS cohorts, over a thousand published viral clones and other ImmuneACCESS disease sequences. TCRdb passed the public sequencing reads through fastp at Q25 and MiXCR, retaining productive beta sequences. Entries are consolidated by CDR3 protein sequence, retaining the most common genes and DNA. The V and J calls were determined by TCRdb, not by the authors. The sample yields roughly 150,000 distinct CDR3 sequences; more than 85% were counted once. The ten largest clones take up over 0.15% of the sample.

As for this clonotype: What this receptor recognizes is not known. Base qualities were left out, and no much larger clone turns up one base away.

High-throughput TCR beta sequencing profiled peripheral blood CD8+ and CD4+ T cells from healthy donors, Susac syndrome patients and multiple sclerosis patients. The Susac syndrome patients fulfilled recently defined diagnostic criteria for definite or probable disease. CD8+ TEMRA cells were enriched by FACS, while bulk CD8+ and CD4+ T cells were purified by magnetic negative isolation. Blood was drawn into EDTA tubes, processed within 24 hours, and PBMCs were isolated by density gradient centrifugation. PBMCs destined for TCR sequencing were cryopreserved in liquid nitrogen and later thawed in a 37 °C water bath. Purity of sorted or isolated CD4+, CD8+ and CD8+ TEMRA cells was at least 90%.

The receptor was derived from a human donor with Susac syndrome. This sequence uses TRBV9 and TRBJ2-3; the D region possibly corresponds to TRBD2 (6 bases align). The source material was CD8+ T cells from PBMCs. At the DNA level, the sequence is TGTGCCAGCAGCGCCGGGACTGCAGATACGCAGTATTTT. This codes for CASSAGTADTQYF.